This record covers a single TCR beta chain. Its specificity is not known. The entry originates in a study of cytomegalovirus exposure and HLA in healthy donors. Overall study results and limits: Follow-up analysis later connected one missense variant in DCLRE1C with trimming of TCR beta V- and J-genes.

The CDR3 runs to 14 residues. Trimming at V came to 2 bases and at J to 5 bases, leaving 3 bases not matched to a gene. Germline lookup yields CDR1 SGHTA and CDR2 FQGNSA. The study ran its PCR with 60 Vbeta and 13 Jbeta primers. The repertoire was sequenced with immunoSEQ multiplex PCR; TCRdb's copy has only in-frame clones and lacks some. The table shows more than 50,000 clones, with roughly 87% occurring only once. J is TRBJ2-7 and V is TRBV7-2; TRBD2 agrees at 10 bases. The sequence was collected from a female donor in good health and CMV-seronegative. Sequencing input: PBMCs. The CDR3 spells CASSLPGLANEQYF. The CDR3 coding sequence is TGTGCCAGCAGCTTACCGGGACTAGCGAACGAGCAGTACTTC.